This T cell receptor beta chain was recorded in a study of blood T cell repertoires in COVID-19. Background on the study: COVID-19 samples from acute and convalescent phases originated in the United States, Italy and Spain. From T cells, B-cell-depleted T cells, or PBMCs came the material, which was cDNA or gDNA.

In the authors' workflow: Estimates of nucleated cell counts were drawn from the amplification of reference gene primers. Method: immunoSEQ multiplex PCR; TCRdb's copy keeps in-frame clones and lacks some. That table furnishes V, J and clone size, whereas the DNA furnished D and trimming. This table has 70,000 to 80,000 clones, approximately 90% appearing once. This CDR3 is built from 13 residues. The V end was cut by 5 bases, the J end by 1 base, with 8 bases between. Germline V gene sequence: CDR1 SGHAT, CDR2 FQNNGV. Sequencing used peripheral blood. This sequence joins TRBV11-2 and TRBJ1-1, with D maybe TRBD1 (5 bases). The receptor comes from a human donor in a cohort sampled during active COVID-19. CDR3 in amino acids: CASSLRENTEAFF. The CDR3 nucleotides are TGTGCCAGCAGCCTCAGGGAGAACACTGAAGCTTTCTTT.